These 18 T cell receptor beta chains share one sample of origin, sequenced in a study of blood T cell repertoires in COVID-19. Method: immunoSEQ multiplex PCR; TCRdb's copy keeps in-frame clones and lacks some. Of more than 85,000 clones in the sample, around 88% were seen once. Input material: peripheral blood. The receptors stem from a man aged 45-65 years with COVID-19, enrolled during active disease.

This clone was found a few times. CDR3 coding DNA: TGTGCCAGCAGCTCCTCCCTAGGGACAGCTAATTCACCCCTCCACTTT. Translation gives CASSSSLGTANSPLHF. The chain has TRBV7-9 and TRBJ1-6; 7 nucleotides line up with TRBD1. CDR3 length: 16 residues. Germline-derived CDR1 and CDR2 are SEHNR and FQNEAQ (reference sequence). V was pared by 4 bases and J by 6 bases, with 9 bases of the junction left unmatched.

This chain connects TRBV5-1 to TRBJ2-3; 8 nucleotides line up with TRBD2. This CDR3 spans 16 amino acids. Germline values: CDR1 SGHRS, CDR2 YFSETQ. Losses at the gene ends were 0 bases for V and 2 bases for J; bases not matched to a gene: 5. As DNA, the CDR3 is TGCGCCAGCAGCTTGGGTGAGCGGGGGCCCACAGATACGCAGTATTTT. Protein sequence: CASSLGERGPTDTQYF.

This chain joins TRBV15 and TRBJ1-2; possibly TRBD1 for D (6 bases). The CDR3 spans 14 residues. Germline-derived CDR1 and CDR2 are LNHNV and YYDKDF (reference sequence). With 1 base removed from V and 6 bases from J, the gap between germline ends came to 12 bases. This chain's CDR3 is CATSRVGGVDGYTF. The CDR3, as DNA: TGTGCCACCAGCAGAGTAGGGGGGGTTGATGGCTACACCTTC.

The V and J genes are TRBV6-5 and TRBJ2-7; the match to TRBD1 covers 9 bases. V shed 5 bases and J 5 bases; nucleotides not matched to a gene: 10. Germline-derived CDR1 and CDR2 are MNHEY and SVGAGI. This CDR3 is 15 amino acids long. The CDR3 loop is CASSPLGQGIDEQYF. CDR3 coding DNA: TGTGCCAGCAGTCCCTTAGGACAGGGGATCGACGAGCAGTACTTC.

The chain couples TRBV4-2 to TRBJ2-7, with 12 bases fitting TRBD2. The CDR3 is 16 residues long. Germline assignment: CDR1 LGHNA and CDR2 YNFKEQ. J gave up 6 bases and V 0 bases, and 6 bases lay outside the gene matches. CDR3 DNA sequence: TGTGCCAGCAGCCAAGAACCTAGCGGGGGGGCTCGCGAGCAGTACTTC. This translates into CASSQEPSGGAREQYF.

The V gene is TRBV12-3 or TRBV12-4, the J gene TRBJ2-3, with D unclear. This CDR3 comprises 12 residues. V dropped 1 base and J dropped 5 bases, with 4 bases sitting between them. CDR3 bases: TGTGCCAGCAGTTTAGGAGGAGATACGCAGTATTTT. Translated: CASSLGGDTQYF.

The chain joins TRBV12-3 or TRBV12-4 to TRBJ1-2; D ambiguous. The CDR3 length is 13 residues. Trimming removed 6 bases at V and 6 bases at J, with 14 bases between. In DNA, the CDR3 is TGTGCCAGCAGCTACGGCCTCGGGGATGGCTACACCTTC. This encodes CASSYGLGDGYTF.

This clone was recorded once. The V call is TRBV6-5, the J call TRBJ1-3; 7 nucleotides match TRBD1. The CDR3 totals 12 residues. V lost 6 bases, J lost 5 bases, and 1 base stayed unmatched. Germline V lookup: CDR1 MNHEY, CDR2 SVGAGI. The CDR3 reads CASRTGRNTIYF. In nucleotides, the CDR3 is TGTGCCAGCAGGACAGGGAGAAACACCATATATTTT.

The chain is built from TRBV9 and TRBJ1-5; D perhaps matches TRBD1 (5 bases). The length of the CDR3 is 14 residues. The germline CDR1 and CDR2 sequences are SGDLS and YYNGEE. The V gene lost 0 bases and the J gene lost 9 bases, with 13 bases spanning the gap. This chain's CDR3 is CASSVESGGGPQHF. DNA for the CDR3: TGTGCCAGCAGCGTAGAAAGCGGGGGGGGGCCCCAGCATTTT.

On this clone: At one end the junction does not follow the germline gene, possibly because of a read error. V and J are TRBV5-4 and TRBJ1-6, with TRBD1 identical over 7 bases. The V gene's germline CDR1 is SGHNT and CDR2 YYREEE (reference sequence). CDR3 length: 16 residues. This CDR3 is CASRLGDSSYNSPLHF. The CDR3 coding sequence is TGTGCCAGCAGATTGGGGGACAGCTCCTATAATTCACCCCTCCACTTT.

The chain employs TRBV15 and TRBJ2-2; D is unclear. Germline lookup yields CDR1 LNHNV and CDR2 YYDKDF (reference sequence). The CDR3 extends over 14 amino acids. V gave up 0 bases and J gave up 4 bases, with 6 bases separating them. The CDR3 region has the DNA TGTGCCACCAGCAGAGATCGGGTCACCGGGGAGCTGTTTTTT. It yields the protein CATSRDRVTGELFF.

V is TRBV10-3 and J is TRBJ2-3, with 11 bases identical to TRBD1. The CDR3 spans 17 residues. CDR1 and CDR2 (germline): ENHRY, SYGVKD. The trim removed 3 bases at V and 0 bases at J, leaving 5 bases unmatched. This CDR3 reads CAISDPGQGVSTDTQYF. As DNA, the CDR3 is TGTGCCATCAGTGATCCGGGACAGGGGGTTAGCACAGATACGCAGTATTTT.

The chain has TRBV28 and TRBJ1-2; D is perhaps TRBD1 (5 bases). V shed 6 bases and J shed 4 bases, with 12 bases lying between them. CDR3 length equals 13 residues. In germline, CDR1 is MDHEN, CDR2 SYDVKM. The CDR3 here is CASSEQEGYGYTF. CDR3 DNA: TGTGCCAGCAGCGAACAGGAGGGCTATGGCTACACCTTC.

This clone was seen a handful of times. The CDR3, as DNA: TGTGCCAGCAGCCTTAGACAGGGGTATGGCTACACCTTC. Translation: CASSLRQGYGYTF. This chain joins TRBV3-1 (or the pseudogene TRBV3-2) and TRBJ1-2; 8 positions match TRBD1. The CDR3 is made up of 13 amino acids. With 4 bases clipped from V and 5 bases from J, the junction kept 3 bases outside the gene matches. Per the germline V gene, CDR1 is LGHDT and CDR2 is YNNKEL (reference sequence).

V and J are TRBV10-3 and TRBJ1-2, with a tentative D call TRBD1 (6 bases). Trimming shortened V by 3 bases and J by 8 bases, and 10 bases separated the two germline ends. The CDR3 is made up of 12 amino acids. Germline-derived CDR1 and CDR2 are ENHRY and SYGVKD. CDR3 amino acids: CAISENREGYTF. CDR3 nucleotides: TGTGCCATCAGTGAAAACAGGGAAGGCTACACCTTC.

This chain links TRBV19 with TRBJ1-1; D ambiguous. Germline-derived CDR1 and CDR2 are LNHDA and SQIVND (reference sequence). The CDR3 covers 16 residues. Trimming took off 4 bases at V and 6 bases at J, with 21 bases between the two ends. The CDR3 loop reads CASSTYRTGGSPEAFF. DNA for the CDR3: TGTGCCAGTAGTACATATCGGACGGGTGGGAGCCCTGAAGCTTTCTTT.

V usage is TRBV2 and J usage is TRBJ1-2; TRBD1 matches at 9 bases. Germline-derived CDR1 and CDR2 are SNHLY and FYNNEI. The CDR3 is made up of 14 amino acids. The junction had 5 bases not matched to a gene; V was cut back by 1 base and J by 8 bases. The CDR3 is CASSEERTGDGYTF. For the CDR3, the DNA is TGTGCCAGCAGTGAAGAGAGGACAGGGGACGGCTACACCTTC. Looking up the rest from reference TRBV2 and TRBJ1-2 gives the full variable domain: EPEVTQTPSHQVTQMGQEVILRCVPISNHLYFYWYRQILGQKVEFLVSFYNNEISEKSEIFDDQFSVERPDGSNFTLKIRSTKLEDSAMYFCASSEERTGDGYTFGSGTRLTVV.

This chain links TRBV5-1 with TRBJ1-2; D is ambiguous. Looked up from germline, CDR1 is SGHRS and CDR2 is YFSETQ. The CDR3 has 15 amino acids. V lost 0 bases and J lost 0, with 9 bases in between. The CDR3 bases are TGCGCCAGCAGCTTGGAAAGCAGGTCTAACTATGGCTACACCTTC. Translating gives CASSLESRSNYGYTF. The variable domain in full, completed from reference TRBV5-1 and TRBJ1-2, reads KAGVTQTPRYLIKTRGQQVTLSCSPISGHRSVSWYQQTPGQGLQFLFEYFSETQRNKGNFPGRFSGRQFSNSRSEMNVSTLELGDSALYLCASSLESRSNYGYTFGSGTRLTVV.